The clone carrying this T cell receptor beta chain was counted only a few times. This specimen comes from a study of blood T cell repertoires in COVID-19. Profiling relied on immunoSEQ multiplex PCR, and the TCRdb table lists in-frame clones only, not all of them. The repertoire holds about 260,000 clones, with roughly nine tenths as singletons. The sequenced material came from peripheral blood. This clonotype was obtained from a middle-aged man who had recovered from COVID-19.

The CDR3, as DNA: TGTGCCAGTAGTATCTTAGGGGAAGGAAACACTGAAGCTTTCTTT. It codes for CASSILGEGNTEAFF. The J gene is TRBJ1-1, the V gene TRBV19, with D perhaps TRBD1 (5 bases). CDR1 is LNHDA and CDR2 is SQIVND in the germline V gene (reference sequence). V lost 3 bases, J lost 2 bases, and 13 bases lay in between. The CDR3 consists of 15 residues.